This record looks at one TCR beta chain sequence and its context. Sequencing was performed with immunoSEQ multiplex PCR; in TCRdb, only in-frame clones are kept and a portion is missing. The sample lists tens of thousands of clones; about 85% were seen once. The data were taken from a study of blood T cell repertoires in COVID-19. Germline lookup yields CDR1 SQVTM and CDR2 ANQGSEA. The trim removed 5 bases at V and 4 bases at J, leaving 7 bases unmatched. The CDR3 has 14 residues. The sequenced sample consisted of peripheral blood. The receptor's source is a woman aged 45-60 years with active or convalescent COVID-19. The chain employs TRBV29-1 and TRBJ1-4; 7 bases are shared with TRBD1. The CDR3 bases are TGCAGCGTTATAACGGGGGACAGTAATGAAAAACTGTTTTTT. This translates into CSVITGDSNEKLFF.